These 26 T cell receptor beta chains share one sample of origin, sequenced in a study of Ad26.COV2.S vaccination and SARS-CoV-2 variants. Clones were sequenced by immunoSEQ multiplex PCR, and TCRdb holds only the in-frame ones, with some missing. The table records 300,000 to 400,000 clones, approximately 90% of them present only once. The treatment is: some 20 received Ad26.COV2.S at low or high dose, single or two shots; 5 received placebo; per-sample allocation not given. Sampling took place 63 days after the first vaccine or placebo injection. The input for sequencing was peripheral blood, taken in a trial of Ad26.COV2.S vaccine versus placebo. All receptors come from a person aged 18-60 years who received the Ad26.COV2.S COVID-19 vaccine or a placebo.

The chain uses TRBV5-1 and TRBJ1-6; no definite D call. V was clipped by 5 bases and J by 10 bases, with 22 bases between them. Per the germline V gene, CDR1 is SGHRS and CDR2 is YFSETQ. CDR3 size: 16 residues. CDR3 DNA: TGCGCCAGCAGGATATCGGTAGGACGGACCGTATCACCCCTCCACTTT. Its protein product is CASRISVGRTVSPLHF.

This clone appeared a single time. V gene TRBV7-2 combines with J gene TRBJ2-5, with D perhaps TRBD1 or TRBD2 (6 bases each). Germline values: CDR1 SGHTA, CDR2 FQGNSA. V was pared by 2 bases and J by 5 bases, with 15 bases between. The CDR3 spans 15 residues. CDR3 DNA sequence: TGTGCCAGCAGCTTAACTGAGGGGGGTTGGGAGACCCAGTACTTC. Translation: CASSLTEGGWETQYF.

The CDR3 sequence is CASSASSGSYEQYF. CDR3 DNA sequence: TGTGCCAGCAGCGCCTCAAGCGGCTCCTACGAGCAGTACTTC. This chain uses TRBV6-5 with TRBJ2-7; TRBD2 might be the D (5 bases). The V gene lost 6 bases and the J gene lost 0 bases, with 12 bases spanning the gap. This CDR3 is built from 14 residues. Germline V gene lookup returns CDR1 MNHEY and CDR2 SVGAGI.

The V call is TRBV5-8, the J call TRBJ2-7; tentatively, D is TRBD1 (5 bases). Trimming cost V 2 bases and J 5 bases, with 8 bases left between them. The germline V gene encodes CDR1 SGHTS and CDR2 YDEGEE. CDR3 length equals 12 residues. DNA for the CDR3: TGTGCCAGCAGCTTCAGGGCCCACGAGCAGTACTTC. Its protein product is CASSFRAHEQYF.

V usage is TRBV30 and J usage is TRBJ2-3; no firm D call. There are 12 residues in the CDR3. Germline V lookup: CDR1 GTSNPN, CDR2 SVGIG (reference sequence). Trimming shortened V by 2 bases and J by 5 bases, and 8 bases separated the two germline ends. The CDR3 DNA sequence: TGTGCCTGGAGTAATGGAAGAGATACGCAGTATTTT. This codes for CAWSNGRDTQYF.

V usage is TRBV27 and J usage is TRBJ2-3; maybe TRBD2 (6 bases). Per germline, CDR1 MNHEY and CDR2 SMNVEV (reference sequence). The CDR3 contains 14 residues. Trimming took off 6 bases at V and 2 bases at J, with 12 bases between the two ends. The CDR3 region is CASSGTPNTDTQYF. The DNA for the CDR3 is TGTGCCAGCAGCGGGACTCCAAACACAGATACGCAGTATTTT.

V is TRBV4-3 and J is TRBJ1-1, with 8 bases identical to TRBD1. CDR1 and CDR2 from the germline V gene are LGHNA and YSLEER. The CDR3 extends over 15 amino acids. Germline trimming cut 5 bases from V and 0 bases from J; bases unmatched to any gene: 5. CDR3 coding DNA: TGCGCCAGCAGCTTGTCGACAGGGGTGAACACTGAAGCTTTCTTT. This translates into CASSLSTGVNTEAFF.

This sequence joins TRBV29-1 and TRBJ2-7; D remains ambiguous. CDR3 length equals 8 residues. Germline V CDR1 and CDR2: SQVTM, ANQGSEA. V lost 6 bases and J lost 6, with 3 bases in between. This CDR3 is CSVPEQYF. The CDR3 DNA follows: TGCAGCGTGCCCGAGCAGTACTTC.

The CDR3: CASSVASGGHNEQFF. CDR3 nucleotide sequence: TGTGCCAGCAGCGTAGCTTCGGGAGGGCACAATGAGCAGTTCTTC. The V and J genes are TRBV9 and TRBJ2-1; the match to TRBD2 covers 8 bases. CDR1 and CDR2 from the germline V gene are SGDLS and YYNGEE. The CDR3 spans 15 residues. The J segment lost 5 bases and the V segment lost 0 bases, leaving 4 bases of the junction unmatched.

In its sample, this clone was seen once. The J gene is TRBJ2-2, the V gene TRBV12-3 or TRBV12-4; D is ambiguous. The CDR3 runs to 12 residues. The V and J ends lost 2 bases and 6 bases respectively, with 4 bases between them. CDR3 in DNA: TGTGCCAGCAGTTTATCCCCCGGGGAGCTGTTTTTT. The encoded protein is CASSLSPGELFF.

The chain uses TRBV28 and TRBJ1-1, with D maybe TRBD1 (5 bases). The CDR3 extends over 15 amino acids. Trimming removed 8 bases from V and 1 base from J, with 17 bases in between. Germline V CDR1 and CDR2: MDHEN, SYDVKM. In DNA form, the CDR3 reads TGTGCCAGCCCTGGCAGGGCAGGGTCGAACACTGAAGCTTTCTTT. Translation gives CASPGRAGSNTEAFF.

For the CDR3, the DNA is TGCGCCAGCAGCAGACAAGGGACAGGGGGCTACGAGCAGTACTTC. Protein sequence: CASSRQGTGGYEQYF. J is TRBJ2-7 and V is TRBV4-3, with TRBD1 matching 11 bases. Germline assignment: CDR1 LGHNA and CDR2 YSLEER. The CDR3 loop spans 15 amino acids. V lost 5 bases to trimming and J lost 3 bases; unmatched junction nucleotides: 6.

This chain's CDR3 is CASSLGGRNIQYF. CDR3 DNA sequence: TGTGCCAGCAGCTTAGGGGGGAGGAACATTCAGTACTTC. This chain connects TRBV7-8 to TRBJ2-4, with a weak D call TRBD2 (6 bases). The CDR3 runs 13 residues. V was clipped by 1 base and J by 7 bases, with 8 bases between them. The germline V gene has CDR1 SGHVS and CDR2 FQNEAQ. Full variable domain (missing parts from reference TRBV7-8 and TRBJ2-4): GAGVSQSPRYKVAKRGQDVALRCDPISGHVSLFWYQQALGQGPEFLTYFQNEAQLDKSGLPSDRFFAERPEGSVSTLKIQRTQQEDSAVYLCASSLGGRNIQYFGAGTRLSVL.

The genes are TRBV28 and TRBJ1-2, with D hard to call. V was clipped by 1 base and J by 9 bases, with 6 bases between them. The germline gives CDR1 MDHEN, CDR2 SYDVKM. The CDR3 is made up of 11 amino acids. This CDR3 is CASSLFPSYTF. Written as DNA, the CDR3 is TGTGCCAGCAGTTTATTTCCCAGCTACACCTTC.

The genes are TRBV19 and TRBJ1-5; no firm D call. The length of the CDR3 is 15 residues. Germline V gene sequence: CDR1 LNHDA, CDR2 SQIVND (reference sequence). The V end lost 6 bases, the J end lost 0 bases, and 12 bases lay between the germline ends. CDR3 bases: TGTGCCAGTAGCACACTCTGGGGTAGCAATCAGCCCCAGCATTTT. The encoded protein is CASSTLWGSNQPQHF.

This clone was picked up one time. The V call is TRBV29-1, the J call TRBJ1-1, with 9 bases aligning to TRBD1. Germline assignment: CDR1 SQVTM and CDR2 ANQGSEA. CDR3 length equals 14 residues. J was trimmed by 7 bases and V by 6 bases; bases with no gene match: 12. The DNA of the CDR3 is TGCAGCGTGAGCCCCGGGACAGGGTTTAGTGAAGCTTTCTTT. This sequence encodes CSVSPGTGFSEAFF.

The chain combines TRBV11-2 with TRBJ2-4; a possible D gene is TRBD2 (5 bases). Germline lookup yields CDR1 SGHAT and CDR2 FQNNGV. V was shortened by 0 bases and J by 0 bases, with 6 bases between the two germline ends. CDR3 length: 15 residues. The CDR3 DNA reads TGTGCCAGCAGCTTAGAGAGGGTAGCCAAAAACATTCAGTACTTC. Translated, it gives CASSLERVAKNIQYF. Looking up the rest from reference TRBV11-2 and TRBJ2-4 gives the full variable domain: EAGVAQSPRYKIIEKRQSVAFWCNPISGHATLYWYQQILGQGPKLLIQFQNNGVVDDSQLPKDRFSAERLKGVDSTLKIQPAKLEDSAVYLCASSLERVAKNIQYFGAGTRLSVL.

This clone was detected once. The V call is TRBV29-1, the J call TRBJ2-7, with TRBD2 identical over 7 bases. V shed 6 bases and J 4 bases; nucleotides not matched to a gene: 15. The CDR3 is 15 amino acids. Germline values: CDR1 SQVTM, CDR2 ANQGSEA. CDR3 sequence (DNA): TGCAGCGTAGCCGGGGGACGGCTAGCGGTATACGAGCAGTACTTC. Amino acid sequence: CSVAGGRLAVYEQYF.

V is TRBV15 and J is TRBJ2-2; D is ambiguous. The CDR3 consists of 15 residues. V was shortened by 9 bases and J by 6 bases, with 20 bases between the two germline ends. Germline CDR1 is LNHNV and CDR2 is YYDKDF (reference sequence). The DNA for the CDR3 is TGTGCCACACTTGGAGCACTACCCGCACCCGGGGAGCTGTTTTTT. Translated: CATLGALPAPGELFF.

The chain employs TRBV6-5 and TRBJ1-1, with D possibly being TRBD1 (5 bases). V lost 2 bases to trimming and J lost 7 bases, with 14 bases between them. The CDR3 contains 14 residues. Germline V CDR1 and CDR2: MNHEY, SVGAGI. This CDR3 is CASSYRQGGDEAFF. Here the CDR3 DNA reads TGTGCCAGCAGTTACCGGCAAGGAGGGGATGAAGCTTTCTTT.

CDR3 sequence: CASSPTSGKTEAFF. CDR3 coding DNA: TGTGCCAGCAGTCCCACGTCTGGGAAGACTGAAGCTTTCTTT. The chain carries TRBV28 and TRBJ1-1, with D unclear. V was pared by 5 bases and J by 5 bases, with 15 bases between. CDR3 size: 14 residues. Germline-derived CDR1 and CDR2 are MDHEN and SYDVKM.

The chain uses TRBV4-3 and TRBJ1-4; tentatively, D is TRBD1 (5 bases). The CDR3 sequence is 14 residues long. Germline loops: CDR1 LGHNA, CDR2 YSLEER. V shed 1 base and J shed 8 bases, with 11 bases lying between them. CDR3 protein: CASSQGGGKEKLFF. CDR3 DNA sequence: TGCGCCAGCAGCCAAGGGGGGGGGAAAGAAAAACTGTTTTTT.

This chain joins TRBV5-8 and TRBJ2-1; 10 bases fit TRBD2. Trimming took 0 bases from V and 7 from J; bases not matched to a gene: 16. CDR1 is SGHTS and CDR2 is YDEGEE in the germline V gene. CDR3 length equals 19 residues. Written as DNA, the CDR3 is TGTGCCAGCAGCTTGGGGTCTAGCGGGGGCCACACTATGCGGAATGAGCAGTTCTTC. This encodes CASSLGSSGGHTMRNEQFF.

The chain joins TRBV6-5 to TRBJ1-1, with D uncertain. Between the trimmed V and J ends, which lost 6 bases and 3 bases, there was a span of 5 bases. The CDR3 consists of 11 residues. In germline, CDR1 is MNHEY, CDR2 SVGAGI. CDR3 amino acids: CASRMHTEAFF. The CDR3, as DNA: TGTGCCAGCAGGATGCACACTGAAGCTTTCTTT.

The chain recombines TRBV4-2 with TRBJ1-5; D not certain. With 0 bases removed from V and 4 bases from J, the gap between germline ends came to 1 base. Germline CDR1 and CDR2: LGHNA and YNFKEQ. The CDR3 is 12 residues long. Here the CDR3 reads CASSQENQPQHF. The CDR3 DNA reads as TGTGCCAGCAGCCAAGAAAATCAGCCCCAGCATTTT.

V gene TRBV15 combines with J gene TRBJ2-7, with 8 nucleotides matching TRBD1. V shed 0 bases and J 5 bases; nucleotides not matched to a gene: 12. CDR3 length: 17 residues. The germline V gene encodes CDR1 LNHNV and CDR2 YYDKDF (reference sequence). CDR3 amino acids: CATSRDLYDRGPHEQYF. In nucleotides, the CDR3 is TGTGCCACCAGCAGAGATCTGTATGACAGGGGTCCCCACGAGCAGTACTTC.